This T cell receptor (beta chain) stems from a study of long-term antiretroviral therapy in people with HIV. Study results and caveats: Relative to control repertoires, HIV repertoires exhibited narrower CDR3 length ranges. Clonotypes expanded prior to ART showed repertoire dominance at all sampled time points.

With survey level as its setting, the immunoSEQ assay was v3.0. Data came from immunoSEQ multiplex PCR; TCRdb stores just in-frame clones and leaves some out. Seen here are about 32,000 clones, 65% to 90% observed once, and the top ten hold 3.5% to 5.5%. From germline, CDR1 is MGHRA and CDR2 YSYEKL. The CDR3 is 15 amino acids. Trimming took 0 bases from V and 4 from J; bases not matched to a gene: 4. As for this clone: Its antigen is currently unknown.

A minimum of one pre-ART and two post-ART PBMC samples existed for each donor. Cryopreserved PBMC numbered roughly 1-10 million per sample before DNA extraction. The sequence came from a man between 18 and 29 years old with HIV. The input for sequencing was unsorted PBMCs, taken about 3.5 years after starting antiretroviral therapy. The chain uses TRBV4-1 and TRBJ1-2; 8 bases align to TRBD1. CDR3 region: CASSQDQGTGYGYTF. The CDR3 coding sequence is TGCGCCAGCAGCCAAGATCAAGGGACAGGCTATGGCTACACCTTC.